Below, one T cell receptor (beta chain) is given with its context. Its antigen remains unknown. The whole isolated RNA underwent reverse transcription, so sequencing captured expressed TCRB transcripts. Here immunoSEQ multiplex PCR was the method, and the copy in TCRdb shows in-frame clones only, minus some. The sample has 250,000 to 300,000 clones; roughly 8% are singletons. The data stem from a study of beta chain features in type 1 diabetes. Study context: Researchers looked at approximately 100,000,000 sorted cells across all samples.

Whole-study findings and limits: At VDJ recombination sites, type 1 diabetes patients had fewer insertions and more deleted nucleotides. When Type 1 diabetes patients were examined, their TCRB CDR3s proved moderately but significantly shorter in all four CD4+ subsets. TCRB repertoires of naive, central memory and Treg cells appeared more similar among patients than among healthy donors.

In germline, CDR1 is SGHRS, CDR2 YFSETQ. The CDR3 sequence is 18 residues long. V was clipped by 1 base and J by 1 base; unmatched bases: 10. This sequence joins TRBV5-1 and TRBJ2-7; 11 nucleotides align to TRBD2. The sequenced material came from central memory CD4+ T cells from blood. The origin of this receptor is a woman aged 18 to 35 in good health. CDR3 region: CASSLKLAGVAGSYEQYF. CDR3 coding DNA: TGCGCCAGCAGCTTGAAACTAGCGGGAGTTGCCGGGTCCTACGAGCAGTACTTC.